Sequencing of this TCR beta chain was carried out in a study of blood T cell repertoires in COVID-19. Overall study context: Donors in the United States, Italy and Spain gave samples during acute or convalescent COVID-19. PBMCs, B-cell-depleted T cells, or T cells provided the cDNA or gDNA that made up the material.

The CDR3 is made up of 14 amino acids. V was cut by 6 bases and J by 4 bases, with 15 bases left in between. Germline values: CDR1 LGHNA, CDR2 YSLEER. Assay used: immunoSEQ multiplex PCR; TCRdb lists only in-frame clones, some missing. The data show about 270,000 clones, with less than 85% seen just once and roughly 3.1% held by the top ten. This clonotype was obtained from a young woman with acute or convalescent COVID-19. The chain has TRBV4-3 and TRBJ1-2; D is uncertain. The sequenced sample was peripheral blood. CDR3 in DNA: TGCGCCAGCAGTTATGGACGCGGACTCTATGGCTACACCTTC. This gives the protein CASSYGRGLYGYTF.